A single sample is the source of the 24 T cell receptor beta chains below, sequenced in a study of breast tumors, draining lymph nodes, adjacent tissues. Samples came from axillary lymph nodes draining the breast cancer. TCRdb called the multiplex PCR reads again in MiXCR, with one record for every CDR3 protein. The sample has approximately 230,000 distinct CDR3 sequences, less than 45% seen once; the top ten hold about 3.3%. Sequencing input: axillary lymph node tissue. The receptors were gathered from a female donor with breast cancer. Some clones in this sample may be carry-over from other donors' samples.

In its sample, this clonotype was seen many times. V gene TRBV28 combines with J gene TRBJ1-6, with D possibly matching TRBD1 (5 bases). The CDR3 totals 13 residues. From germline, CDR1 is MDHEN and CDR2 SYDVKM. Trimming shortened V by 6 bases and J by 9 bases, and 12 bases separated the two germline ends. The DNA of the CDR3 is TGTGCCAGCAGCAGGGTTTATCTTTCACCCCTCCACTTT. It is translated as CASSRVYLSPLHF.

This clonotype was observed at least ten times. The CDR3 loop reads CSARGGPGWEEYF. As DNA, the CDR3 is TGCAGTGCTAGAGGTGGTCCTGGGTGGGAGGAGTACTTC. The V and J genes are TRBV20-1 and TRBJ2-7; tentative D call: TRBD2 (6 bases). CDR1 is DFQATT and CDR2 is SNEGSKA in the germline V gene (reference sequence). The CDR3 totals 13 residues. V gave up 1 base and J gave up 11 bases, with 18 bases separating them.

In its sample, this clonotype was seen many times. The chain carries TRBV19 and TRBJ1-2, with D possibly matching TRBD1 (6 bases). Between the trimmed V and J ends, which lost 2 bases and 0 bases, there was a span of 13 bases. The CDR3 is 16 residues long. Germline-derived CDR1 and CDR2 are LNHDA and SQIVND (reference sequence). The CDR3 here is CASSIQGRGTNYGYTF. CDR3 in DNA: TGTGCCAGTAGTATACAGGGGCGAGGGACTAACTATGGCTACACCTTC.

There are a few counts of this clonotype. This chain joins TRBV28 and TRBJ2-2; 8 positions match TRBD1. Trimming removed 5 bases from V and 5 bases from J; junction bases left unmatched: 7. CDR3 length: 15 residues. Germline V gene lookup returns CDR1 MDHEN and CDR2 SYDVKM. As DNA, the CDR3 is TGTGCCAGCAGTCTACGACAGGGGAGAACCGGGGAGCTGTTTTTT. Translation gives CASSLRQGRTGELFF.

V and J are TRBV6-1 and TRBJ1-4; D call uncertain. Germline CDR1 and CDR2: MNHNS and SASEGT. CDR3 length: 16 amino acids. Trimming took off 0 bases at V and 4 bases at J, with 12 bases between the two ends. CDR3 sequence reads: CASSEAAEGVNEKLFF. The CDR3 coding sequence is TGTGCCAGCAGTGAAGCAGCGGAGGGAGTTAATGAAAAACTGTTTTTT.

V is TRBV20-1 and J is TRBJ2-7, with 11 bases fitting TRBD2. J was trimmed by 2 bases and V by 5 bases; bases with no gene match: 5. Germline V lookup: CDR1 DFQATT, CDR2 SNEGSKA (reference sequence). The CDR3 consists of 14 residues. CDR3 nucleotides: TGCAGTGCTCCGAGACTAGCGGGGACCTACGAGCAGTACTTC. Protein product: CSAPRLAGTYEQYF.

This clonotype has a count of ten or more. The CDR3 protein is CSAITGVETQYF. The CDR3 nucleotides are TGCAGTGCTATTACAGGGGTGGAGACCCAGTACTTC. The chain has TRBV20-1 and TRBJ2-5; 7 positions agree with TRBD1. Germline lookup yields CDR1 DFQATT and CDR2 SNEGSKA (reference sequence). Trimming at V came to 4 bases and at J to 5 bases, leaving 4 bases not matched to a gene. CDR3 length: 12 residues.

This clonotype was observed a single time. The V and J genes are TRBV29-1 and TRBJ1-6; 9 bases agree with TRBD1. V dropped 5 bases and J dropped 7; count of bases not matched to a gene: 9. There are 15 residues in the CDR3. The germline V gene encodes CDR1 SQVTM and CDR2 ANQGSEA. In DNA, the CDR3 is TGCAGCGTTCGCGTTGGGGGACAGGGAAATTCACCCCTCCACTTT. Its translation is CSVRVGGQGNSPLHF. Drawing the rest from reference TRBV29-1 and TRBJ1-6, the complete variable domain is SAVISQKPSRDICQRGTSLTIQCQVDSQVTMMFWYRQQPGQSLTLIATANQGSEATYESGFVIDKFPISRPNLTFSTLTVSNMSPEDSSIYLCSVRVGGQGNSPLHFGNGTRLTVT.

This chain joins TRBV28 and TRBJ1-2; 7 bases agree with TRBD1. V shed 6 bases and J 0 bases; nucleotides not matched to a gene: 16. The germline CDR1 and CDR2 sequences are MDHEN and SYDVKM. The CDR3 totals 18 residues. The CDR3 region has the DNA TGTGCCAGCAGCTCACTCCCCCGAAACAGGGGAGCTAACTATGGCTACACCTTC. This encodes CASSSLPRNRGANYGYTF.

The CDR3 coding sequence is TGTGCCAGCAGTTTCCGCCCCGCGGTGAGGGAGCTGTTTTTT. Translation gives CASSFRPAVRELFF. This chain connects TRBV12-3 or TRBV12-4 to TRBJ2-2, with D unresolved. The CDR3 totals 14 residues. V gave up 3 bases and J gave up 9 bases, with 14 bases separating them.

This clonotype was counted a few times. The V gene is TRBV3-1, the J gene TRBJ2-1; TRBD2 matches 8 bases. V was pared by 3 bases and J by 4 bases, with 8 bases of the junction left unmatched. This CDR3 region has 16 residues. Germline V gene lookup returns CDR1 LGHDT and CDR2 YNNKEL (reference sequence). CDR3 protein: CASSHAMSGGYNEQFF. The CDR3 DNA follows: TGTGCCAGCAGCCATGCAATGAGCGGGGGTTACAATGAGCAGTTCTTC.

In this sample, this clonotype is medium-sized. This chain uses TRBV4-3 with TRBJ1-6; 10 positions match TRBD1. V lost 0 bases and J lost 13; bases outside the gene matches: 3. CDR1 and CDR2 from the germline V gene are LGHNA and YSLEER. This CDR3 has 14 amino acids. In DNA, the CDR3 is TGCGCCAGCAGCCAAGATCCGGACAGGGGGCCCCTCCACTTT. Its protein product is CASSQDPDRGPLHF.

This clonotype has at least ten counts. This rearrangement joins TRBV12-5 to TRBJ2-2; tentative D call: TRBD2 (5 bases). CDR3 length equals 13 residues. V was cut by 5 bases and J by 5 bases, with 9 bases left in between. From germline, CDR1 is LGHNT and CDR2 FRNRAP. The DNA for the CDR3 is TGTGCTAGTGGTATCGGGGAAACCGGGGAGCTGTTTTTT. The encoded protein is CASGIGETGELFF. The entire variable domain, with the rest obtained from reference TRBV12-5 and TRBJ2-2, is as follows: DARVTQTPRHKVTEMGQEVTMRCQPILGHNTVFWYRQTMMQGLELLAYFRNRAPLDDSGMPKDRFSAEMPDATLATLKIQPSEPRDSAVYFCASGIGETGELFFGEGSRLTVL.

This clonotype was recorded many times. This chain links TRBV6-6 with TRBJ2-7; D may match TRBD1 or TRBD2 (5 bases each). V lost 0 bases, J lost 2 bases, and 11 bases lay in between. This CDR3 is built from 15 residues. Germline values: CDR1 MNHNY, CDR2 SVGAGI (reference sequence). The chain's CDR3 is CASSYSTGPAYEQYF. CDR3 nucleotides: TGTGCCAGCAGTTACTCGACGGGACCTGCCTACGAGCAGTACTTC.

This clonotype has more than one count but fewer than ten. This chain uses TRBV7-9 with TRBJ2-2; unclear D gene. The V end lost 3 bases, the J end lost 1 base, and 9 bases lay between the germline ends. CDR1 SEHNR and CDR2 FQNEAQ come from the germline V gene (reference sequence). The CDR3 consists of 15 residues. The CDR3 DNA reads as TGTGCCAGCAGCTTTGTAGGAAAGAACACCGGGGAGCTGTTTTTT. Amino acid sequence: CASSFVGKNTGELFF.

This clonotype came up a few times. A read error may be the cause here, since a much bigger clone is one base away. The genes are TRBV7-9 and TRBJ2-5, with 9 nucleotides matching TRBD2. This CDR3 is built from 15 residues. Germline V gene lookup returns CDR1 SEHNR and CDR2 FQNEAQ (reference sequence). DNA for the CDR3: TGTGCCAGCAGGGAGGGACTAGCCGAACAAGAGACCCAGCACTTC. Its translation: CASREGLAEQETQHF.

Note on this clonotype: At one end the junction does not follow the germline gene, possibly because of a read error. The chain recombines TRBV7-7 with TRBJ2-1, with 10 bases that match TRBD1. In germline, CDR1 is SSHAT, CDR2 FNYEAQ (reference sequence). This CDR3 spans 15 amino acids. The CDR3 nucleotides read TGTGCTAGCAGCCCATTGGGACAGGGGTACAATGAGCAGTTCTTC. Residues: CASSPLGQGYNEQFF.

This rearrangement joins TRBV5-4 to TRBJ1-4; D call uncertain. CDR1 SGHNT and CDR2 YYREEE come from the germline V gene (reference sequence). The CDR3 runs to 13 residues. V shed 2 bases and J shed 4 bases, with 6 bases lying between them. The CDR3 sequence is CASSFAVNEKLFF. DNA for the CDR3: TGTGCCAGCAGCTTCGCCGTTAATGAAAAACTGTTTTTT.

This clonotype has ten or more counts. J is TRBJ2-5 and V is TRBV20-1; 7 bases are a match to TRBD1. CDR3 length equals 14 residues. V lost 2 bases to trimming and J lost 2 bases; unmatched junction nucleotides: 5. Germline CDR1 and CDR2: DFQATT and SNEGSKA (reference sequence). CDR3 protein: CSARRDREQETQYF. CDR3 sequence (DNA): TGCAGTGCTAGAAGGGACAGAGAGCAAGAGACCCAGTACTTC.

This clonotype was observed a single time. One end of the junction does not line up with germline, which may come from a read error. This chain joins TRBV7-2 and TRBJ2-3, with TRBD2 matching over 7 bases. Germline V gene lookup returns CDR1 SGHTA and CDR2 FQGNSA. The CDR3 has 12 amino acids. The CDR3 DNA follows: TGTGCCGGCAGCCCCCCGCGGGGGAAGCTGTATTTT. Amino acid sequence: CAGSPPRGKLYF.

This clonotype was counted many times. The rearrangement joins TRBV5-1 to TRBJ2-3, with D perhaps TRBD2 (6 bases). Deletions cut 0 bases from V and 3 bases from J, with 11 bases between. The CDR3 extends over 15 amino acids. Germline CDR1 and CDR2: SGHRS and YFSETQ. The CDR3 nucleotides are TGCGCCAGCAGCTTGGCGCTAGCGCAGACAGATACGCAGTATTTT. The encoded protein is CASSLALAQTDTQYF.

Many counts were recorded for this clonotype. The chain carries TRBV6-6 and TRBJ2-1, with a possible D match to TRBD2 (5 bases). Germline lookup yields CDR1 MNHNY and CDR2 SVGAGI (reference sequence). Trimming removed 7 bases at V and 2 bases at J, with 15 bases between. The CDR3 covers 15 residues. CDR3 amino acids: CASTLGRGTYNEQFF. CDR3 nucleotides: TGTGCCAGCACCCTGGGCCGGGGTACCTACAATGAGCAGTTCTTC.

This chain joins TRBV16 and TRBJ2-4; D unclear. Trimming stripped 4 bases from V and 0 bases from J, with 7 bases between. This CDR3 spans 14 amino acids. The germline CDR1 and CDR2 sequences are KGHSY and FQNENV. CDR3: CASSPGRAKNIQYF. The CDR3, as DNA: TGTGCCAGCAGCCCAGGACGAGCCAAAAACATTCAGTACTTC.

This clonotype was counted many times. The CDR3 is CASSYSRDSGGTPLHF. In nucleotides, the CDR3 is TGTGCCAGCAGTTACTCCCGGGACAGCGGAGGGACACCCCTCCACTTT. This rearrangement joins TRBV6-5 to TRBJ1-6; 7 positions match TRBD1. The V gene end was trimmed by 0 bases and the J gene end by 11 bases; junction bases not matched to a gene: 10. The CDR3 is 16 amino acids. The V gene's germline CDR1 is MNHEY and CDR2 SVGAGI.